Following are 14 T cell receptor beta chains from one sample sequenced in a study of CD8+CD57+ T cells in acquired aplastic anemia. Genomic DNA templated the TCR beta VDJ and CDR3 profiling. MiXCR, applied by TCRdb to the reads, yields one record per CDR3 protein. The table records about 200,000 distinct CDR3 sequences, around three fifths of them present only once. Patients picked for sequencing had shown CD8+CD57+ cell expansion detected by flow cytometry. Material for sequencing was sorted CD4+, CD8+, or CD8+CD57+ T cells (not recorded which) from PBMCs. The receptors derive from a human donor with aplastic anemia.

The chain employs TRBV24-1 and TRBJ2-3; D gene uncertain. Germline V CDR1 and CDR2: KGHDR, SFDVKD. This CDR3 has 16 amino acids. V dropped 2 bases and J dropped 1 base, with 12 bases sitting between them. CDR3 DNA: TGTGCCACCAGTGATTGGTCAGCAAAAGGCACAGATACGCAGTATTTT. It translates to CATSDWSAKGTDTQYF.

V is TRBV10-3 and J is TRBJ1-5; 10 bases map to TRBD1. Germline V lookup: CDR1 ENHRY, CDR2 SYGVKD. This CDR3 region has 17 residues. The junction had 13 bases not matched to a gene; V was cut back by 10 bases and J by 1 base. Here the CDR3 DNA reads TGTGCCACCAGCACCGGGACAGGGGAGGCCAGCAATCAGCCCCAGCATTTT. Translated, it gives CATSTGTGEASNQPQHF.

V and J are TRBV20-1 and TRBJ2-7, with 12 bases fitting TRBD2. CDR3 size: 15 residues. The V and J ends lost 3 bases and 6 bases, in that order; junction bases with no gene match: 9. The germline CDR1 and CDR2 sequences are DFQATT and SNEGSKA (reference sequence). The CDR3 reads CSARTLAGGLSEQYF. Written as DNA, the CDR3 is TGCAGTGCTAGGACTCTAGCGGGGGGGCTCAGCGAGCAGTACTTC.

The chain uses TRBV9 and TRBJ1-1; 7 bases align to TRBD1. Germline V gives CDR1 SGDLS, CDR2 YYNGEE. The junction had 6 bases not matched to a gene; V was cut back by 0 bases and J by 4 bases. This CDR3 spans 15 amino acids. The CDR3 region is CASSVGQGGITEAFF. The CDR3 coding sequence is TGTGCCAGCAGCGTAGGACAGGGTGGTATCACTGAAGCTTTCTTT.

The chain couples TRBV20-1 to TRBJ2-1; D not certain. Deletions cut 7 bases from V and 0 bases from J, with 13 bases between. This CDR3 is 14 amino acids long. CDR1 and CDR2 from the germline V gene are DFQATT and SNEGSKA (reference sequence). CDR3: CSVLLMPSYNEQFF. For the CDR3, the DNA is TGCAGTGTTTTACTCATGCCCTCCTACAATGAGCAGTTCTTC.

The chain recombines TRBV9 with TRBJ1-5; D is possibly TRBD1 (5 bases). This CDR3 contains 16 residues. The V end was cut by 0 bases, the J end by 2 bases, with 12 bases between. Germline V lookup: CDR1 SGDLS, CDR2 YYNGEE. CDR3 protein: CASSVDGGAGNQPQHF. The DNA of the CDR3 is TGTGCCAGCAGCGTAGATGGAGGGGCGGGCAATCAGCCCCAGCATTTT.

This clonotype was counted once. The CDR3 sequence is CATSAAGVETQYF. The DNA for the CDR3 is TGTGCCACCAGCGCCGCGGGGGTCGAGACCCAGTACTTC. The chain recombines TRBV24-1 with TRBJ2-5, with 7 bases lining up with TRBD2. The germline gives CDR1 KGHDR, CDR2 SFDVKD. After removal of 7 bases from V and 5 bases from J, the junction contained 6 bases not matched to a gene. The CDR3 loop spans 13 amino acids.

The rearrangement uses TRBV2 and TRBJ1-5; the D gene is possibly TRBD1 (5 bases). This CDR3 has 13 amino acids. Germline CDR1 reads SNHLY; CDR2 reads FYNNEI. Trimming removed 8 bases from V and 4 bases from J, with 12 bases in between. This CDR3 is CASAWDVNQPQHF. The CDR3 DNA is TGTGCCAGCGCCTGGGACGTTAATCAGCCCCAGCATTTT.

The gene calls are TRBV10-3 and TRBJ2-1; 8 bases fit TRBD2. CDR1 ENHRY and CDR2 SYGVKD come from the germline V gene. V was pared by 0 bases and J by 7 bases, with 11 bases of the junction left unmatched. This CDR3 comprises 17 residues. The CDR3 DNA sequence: TGTGCCATCAGTGAGTCATCGGGACTAGGGACGAGGAATGAGCAGTTCTTC. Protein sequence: CAISESSGLGTRNEQFF.

This chain's CDR3 is CASSLEGFTGELFF. In DNA, the CDR3 is TGTGCCAGCAGCTTAGAGGGATTCACCGGGGAGCTGTTTTTT. The rearrangement uses TRBV13 and TRBJ2-2; no definite D call. The germline V gene encodes CDR1 PRHDT and CDR2 FYEKMQ (reference sequence). Trimming stripped 1 base from V and 4 bases from J, with 7 bases between. The CDR3 sequence is 14 residues long. The whole variable domain, remainder taken from reference TRBV13 and TRBJ2-2, is AAGVIQSPRHLIKEKRETATLKCYPIPRHDTVYWYQQGPGQDPQFLISFYEKMQSDKGSIPDRFSAQQFSDYHSELNMSSLELGDSALYFCASSLEGFTGELFFGEGSRLTVL.

The CDR3 protein is CASTNGQGPLPQHF. CDR3 DNA: TGTGCCAGTACCAATGGCCAGGGCCCATTGCCCCAGCATTTT. The chain employs TRBV19 and TRBJ1-5; maybe TRBD1 (5 bases). The CDR3 totals 14 residues. V was pared by 7 bases and J by 9 bases, with 19 bases between. Per the germline V gene, CDR1 is LNHDA and CDR2 is SQIVND (reference sequence).

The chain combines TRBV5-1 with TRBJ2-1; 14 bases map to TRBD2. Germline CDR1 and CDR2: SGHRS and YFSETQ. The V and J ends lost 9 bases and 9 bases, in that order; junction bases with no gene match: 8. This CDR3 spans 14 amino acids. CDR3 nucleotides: TGCGCCACCTCGGGACTAGCGGGAGTCCCTGAGCAGTTCTTC. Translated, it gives CATSGLAGVPEQFF.

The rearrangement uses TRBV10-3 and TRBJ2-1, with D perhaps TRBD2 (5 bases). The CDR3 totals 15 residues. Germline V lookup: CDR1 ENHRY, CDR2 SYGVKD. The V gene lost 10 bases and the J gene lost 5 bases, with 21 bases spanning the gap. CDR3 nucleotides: TGTGCCACCCGGACGAGGACTGATGGGGACAATGAGCAGTTCTTC. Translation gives CATRTRTDGDNEQFF.

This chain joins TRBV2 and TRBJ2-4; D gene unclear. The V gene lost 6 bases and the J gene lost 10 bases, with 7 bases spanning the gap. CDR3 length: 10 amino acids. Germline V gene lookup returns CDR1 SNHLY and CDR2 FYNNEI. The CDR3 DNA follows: TGTGCCAGCAGCACGGTGATTCAGTACTTC. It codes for CASSTVIQYF.